This T cell receptor beta chain appears in the sequencing data of a study of T cell responses to AZD1222 COVID-19 vaccine. In regard to this clone: Its antigen is as yet unknown.

Whole-study results and caveats: No day 14 peak samples; only post-peak repertoires were characterized. Nearly half of the spike-specific TCRs reportedly recognize variant regions that carry no mutations. Clonal diversity may have been underestimated, and the donors were mostly white British, with more females than males. Seropositive status at baseline applied to only a handful of AZD1222 recipients.

The protocol was immunoSEQ multiplex PCR, while the TCRdb copy is restricted to in-frame clones and leaves out a portion. The profile shows about 150,000 clones, 90% of them singletons. Trimming left V 5 bases short and J 0 bases short, with 11 bases between. The germline gives CDR1 LGHDT, CDR2 YNNKEL (reference sequence). The CDR3 runs to 16 residues. This sequence joins TRBV3-1 (or the pseudogene TRBV3-2) and TRBJ1-6; D is perhaps TRBD1 (6 bases). The sequence came from an adult who received the AZD1222 COVID-19 vaccine. The source was peripheral blood, collected 28 days after the second AZD1222 dose. CDR3 nucleotides: TGTGCCAGCAGCTACGGACAGAGCTCCTATAATTCACCCCTCCACTTT. It specifies CASSYGQSSYNSPLHF.